The next 22 T cell receptor beta chains were all read from a single sample in a study of blood T cell repertoires in COVID-19. Using immunoSEQ multiplex PCR, the repertoire was profiled, and TCRdb retains in-frame clones only, with some absent. The table shows over 100,000 clones, with 75% to 90% occurring only once. Sequenced material: peripheral blood. The source is a human donor with acute or convalescent COVID-19. The donor label of this sample is uncertain.

The chain has TRBV19 and TRBJ2-5, with a tentative D call TRBD1 (5 bases). The CDR3 extends over 15 amino acids. V shed 1 base and J shed 5 bases, with 14 bases lying between them. Per germline, CDR1 LNHDA and CDR2 SQIVND (reference sequence). CDR3 region: CASSIALGAVETQYF. The CDR3 region has the DNA TGTGCCAGTAGTATAGCGCTAGGGGCGGTGGAGACCCAGTACTTC.

The chain recombines TRBV27 with TRBJ1-5, with D perhaps matching TRBD1 (5 bases). Germline assignment: CDR1 MNHEY and CDR2 SMNVEV (reference sequence). Trimming shortened V by 2 bases and J by 5 bases, and 7 bases separated the two germline ends. This CDR3 is built from 13 residues. CDR3 DNA sequence: TGTGCCAGCAGTTTACAGGGTCATCAGCCCCAGCATTTT. It encodes CASSLQGHQPQHF.

The V call is TRBV6-5, the J call TRBJ2-7, with 10 bases lining up with TRBD1. There are 14 residues in the CDR3. J was trimmed by 7 bases and V by 6 bases; bases with no gene match: 9. Germline values: CDR1 MNHEY, CDR2 SVGAGI. CDR3 DNA sequence: TGTGCCAGCAGCCTTAGACAGGGGGCGGGGGAGCAGTACTTC. This encodes CASSLRQGAGEQYF.

J is TRBJ1-1 and V is TRBV19, with unresolved D. Between the trimmed V and J ends, which lost 6 bases and 1 base, there was a span of 12 bases. CDR1 is LNHDA and CDR2 is SQIVND in the germline V gene (reference sequence). This CDR3 comprises 14 residues. CDR3 protein: CASSSEWSNTEAFF. DNA of the CDR3: TGTGCCAGTAGCTCGGAGTGGTCGAACACTGAAGCTTTCTTT. The entire variable domain, with the rest obtained from reference TRBV19 and TRBJ1-1, is as follows: DGGITQSPKYLFRKEGQNVTLSCEQNLNHDAMYWYRQDPGQGLRLIYYSQIVNDFQKGDIAEGYSVSREKKESFPLTVTSAQKNPTAFYLCASSSEWSNTEAFFGQGTRLTVV.

This clone was recorded a few times. V gene TRBV6-4 combines with J gene TRBJ1-5; no definite D call. Germline CDR1 and CDR2: MRHNA and SNTAGT. Between the trimmed V and J ends, which lost 4 bases and 4 bases, there was a span of 8 bases. The CDR3 sequence is 13 residues long. DNA of the CDR3: TGTGCCAGCAGTGTGGAGGAAAATCAGCCCCAGCATTTT. It translates to CASSVEENQPQHF.

The chain combines TRBV28 with TRBJ1-2; D ambiguous. The germline CDR1 and CDR2 sequences are MDHEN and SYDVKM. V was trimmed by 5 bases and J by 5 bases, leaving 18 bases between them. This CDR3 comprises 15 residues. The CDR3 reads CASSREALATYGYTF. Written as DNA, the CDR3 is TGTGCCAGCAGTCGTGAGGCACTAGCTACATATGGCTACACCTTC.

This chain uses TRBV6-2 or TRBV6-3 with TRBJ1-5, with D possibly being TRBD1 (5 bases). The CDR3 extends over 13 amino acids. The germline gives CDR1 MNHEY, CDR2 SVGEGT. V shed 2 bases and J shed 11 bases, with 13 bases lying between them. CDR3: CASSYGRSGAQHF. Written as DNA, the CDR3 is TGTGCCAGCAGTTACGGTCGTTCGGGGGCCCAGCATTTT.

The gene calls are TRBV28 and TRBJ1-4, with D uncertain. Germline V CDR1 and CDR2: MDHEN, SYDVKM. The length of the CDR3 is 15 residues. V was pared by 5 bases and J by 4 bases, with 14 bases between. CDR3 in amino acids: CASSPLFGSNEKLFF. CDR3 nucleotide sequence: TGTGCCAGCAGTCCGTTATTCGGGAGTAATGAAAAACTGTTTTTT.

The J gene is TRBJ2-5, the V gene TRBV19; 9 nucleotides match TRBD2. CDR1 is LNHDA, CDR2 SQIVND, per germline (reference sequence). V shed 7 bases, J shed 4 bases, and the junction held 7 bases outside the gene matches. The CDR3 has 14 amino acids. The CDR3 region has the DNA TGTGCCAGTACCCCGACTAGCGGAGTAGAGACCCAGTACTTC. It translates to CASTPTSGVETQYF.

The rearrangement uses TRBV6-5 and TRBJ1-1, with D possibly TRBD1 on 5 matching bases. This CDR3 has 14 amino acids. The germline V gene has CDR1 MNHEY and CDR2 SVGAGI. V dropped 1 base and J dropped 4 bases, with 10 bases sitting between them. The CDR3 DNA reads TGTGCCAGCAGTTACTTCGGTAGGGGCACTGAAGCTTTCTTT. Encoded protein: CASSYFGRGTEAFF.

The chain uses TRBV5-8 and TRBJ1-4; no reliable D call. Trimming removed 7 bases at V and 0 bases at J, with 10 bases between. CDR1 and CDR2 (germline): SGHTS, YDEGEE. This CDR3 comprises 14 residues. CDR3 sequence: CASGDVATNEKLFF. In DNA form, the CDR3 reads TGTGCCAGCGGAGACGTAGCAACTAATGAAAAACTGTTTTTT. Supplemented by reference TRBV5-8 and TRBJ1-4, the full variable domain reads EAGVTQSPTHLIKTRGQQATLRCSPISGHTSVYWYQQALGLGLQFLLWYDEGEERNRGNFPPRFSGRQFPNYSSELNVNALELEDSALYLCASGDVATNEKLFFGSGTQLSVL.

The rearrangement links TRBV5-1 to TRBJ2-7; 11 bases match TRBD2. Per the germline V gene, CDR1 is SGHRS and CDR2 is YFSETQ. The CDR3 runs 15 residues. The junction had 5 bases not matched to a gene; V was cut back by 5 bases and J by 1 base. For the CDR3, the DNA is TGCGCCAGCAGGCCTCTAGCGGGGGGTTCCTACGAGCAGTACTTC. This encodes CASRPLAGGSYEQYF.

The CDR3 spells CASSTGQGYNEQFF. The CDR3 DNA reads as TGTGCCAGCAGCACGGGACAGGGCTACAATGAGCAGTTCTTC. The genes are TRBV28 and TRBJ2-1; 9 bases align to TRBD1. Germline V gene data show CDR1 as MDHEN and CDR2 as SYDVKM. J was trimmed by 3 bases and V by 6 bases; bases with no gene match: 3. This CDR3 contains 14 residues.

The V and J genes are TRBV7-2 and TRBJ1-1, with a tentative D call TRBD1 (6 bases). This CDR3 comprises 14 residues. The germline V gene has CDR1 SGHTA and CDR2 FQGNSA. Trimming took off 5 bases at V and 4 bases at J, with 14 bases between the two ends. The CDR3 region is CASSQQGGSTEAFF. Here the CDR3 DNA reads TGTGCCAGCAGCCAACAGGGTGGGAGCACTGAAGCTTTCTTT.

This chain links TRBV7-3 with TRBJ2-6; 8 bases align to TRBD2. The junction had 9 bases not matched to a gene; V was cut back by 4 bases and J by 4 bases. This CDR3 is built from 17 residues. Germline values: CDR1 SGHTA, CDR2 FQGTGA. CDR3 in DNA: TGTGCCAGCAGCTCTACGGGAGGGCTTTCCGGGGCCAACGTCCTGACTTTC. Protein: CASSSTGGLSGANVLTF.

V usage is TRBV13 and J usage is TRBJ2-2; 10 bases match TRBD1. The ends lost 4 bases at V and 4 bases at J; junction bases unmatched: 3. The CDR3 covers 15 residues. Germline loops: CDR1 PRHDT, CDR2 FYEKMQ (reference sequence). CDR3 amino acids: CASSWGQGPTGELFF. For the CDR3, the DNA is TGTGCCAGCAGCTGGGGACAGGGGCCCACCGGGGAGCTGTTTTTT.

The chain combines TRBV5-1 with TRBJ2-1; 9 nucleotides agree with TRBD2. CDR1 and CDR2 (germline): SGHRS, YFSETQ. This CDR3 is 15 amino acids long. J gave up 1 base and V 8 bases, and 7 bases lay outside the gene matches. Here the CDR3 reads CASYRGGDSYNEQFF. The CDR3, as DNA: TGCGCCAGTTACCGCGGGGGGGATTCCTACAATGAGCAGTTCTTC.

V gene TRBV4-2 combines with J gene TRBJ1-3, with 9 bases fitting TRBD1. Germline trimming cut 5 bases from V and 2 bases from J; bases unmatched to any gene: 7. The CDR3 contains 16 residues. The germline V gene has CDR1 LGHNA and CDR2 YNFKEQ. The CDR3 sequence: CASSSRQGGTGNTIYF. CDR3 in DNA: TGTGCCAGCAGCTCCAGACAGGGGGGGACTGGAAACACCATATATTTT.

The chain employs TRBV11-2 and TRBJ1-2; tentative D call: TRBD1 (6 bases). Germline values: CDR1 SGHAT, CDR2 FQNNGV. The CDR3 runs 13 residues. V gave up 5 bases and J gave up 5 bases, with 12 bases separating them. For the CDR3, the DNA is TGTGCCAGCAGCCCCCAGGGGTTTTATGGCTACACCTTC. Protein: CASSPQGFYGYTF. The whole variable domain, remainder taken from reference TRBV11-2 and TRBJ1-2, is EAGVAQSPRYKIIEKRQSVAFWCNPISGHATLYWYQQILGQGPKLLIQFQNNGVVDDSQLPKDRFSAERLKGVDSTLKIQPAKLEDSAVYLCASSPQGFYGYTFGSGTRLTVV.

The genes are TRBV28 and TRBJ1-1, with 7 bases identical to TRBD1. With 5 bases clipped from V and 0 bases from J, the junction kept 6 bases outside the gene matches. Germline-derived CDR1 and CDR2 are MDHEN and SYDVKM. The CDR3 spans 15 residues. The CDR3 protein is CASSVTGYMNTEAFF. In DNA, the CDR3 is TGTGCCAGCAGTGTGACAGGGTACATGAACACTGAAGCTTTCTTT.

V usage is TRBV6-5 and J usage is TRBJ1-1; 8 positions match TRBD1. J was trimmed by 3 bases and V by 5 bases; bases with no gene match: 8. The CDR3 consists of 15 residues. Germline V lookup: CDR1 MNHEY, CDR2 SVGAGI. The CDR3 protein is CASSLLLTGDTEAFF. DNA of the CDR3: TGTGCCAGCAGTCTTCTCCTGACAGGGGACACTGAAGCTTTCTTT.

The chain links TRBV7-2 to TRBJ2-2; D ambiguous. V dropped 4 bases and J dropped 8 bases, with 14 bases sitting between them. Per the germline V gene, CDR1 is SGHTA and CDR2 is FQGNSA. CDR3 length: 14 residues. The CDR3 is CASSSYSSPGELFF. For the CDR3, the DNA is TGTGCCAGCAGCTCCTACAGTTCCCCAGGGGAGCTGTTTTTT.